This T cell receptor beta chain emerged from a study of blood T cell repertoires in COVID-19. The sample holds a few counts of this clone. In the original processing: Counts of nucleated cells, estimated from reference gene primer amplification, were obtained. Assay used: immunoSEQ multiplex PCR; TCRdb lists only in-frame clones, some missing. V and J calls plus clone size are reproduced from that table; the DNA served to infer D and trimming. In the table there are about 300,000 clones, 65% to 85% of which are singletons. The germline CDR1 and CDR2 sequences are MDHEN and SYDVKM. The CDR3 sequence is 12 residues long. V lost 3 bases and J lost 3, with 4 bases in between.

The sequence was collected from a human donor with COVID-19, enrolled during active disease. The donor label of this sample is uncertain. V and J are TRBV28 and TRBJ2-3, with no clear D. The specimen sequenced was peripheral blood. In DNA form, the CDR3 reads TGTGCCAGCAGTTTGACAACAGATACGCAGTATTTT. As protein: CASSLTTDTQYF.